These 18 T cell receptor beta chains came from one sample sequenced in a study of beta chain features in type 1 diabetes. As every portion of the isolated RNA was reverse transcribed, the sequencing read expressed TCRB transcripts. Only in-frame clones appear in the TCRdb table, and some are missing; sequencing was by immunoSEQ multiplex PCR. The table includes around 330,000 clones, 11% detected once. The specimen sequenced was naive CD4+ T cells from blood. The origin of the receptors is a woman aged 30 to 39 in good health.

This chain connects TRBV6-5 to TRBJ1-5; TRBD1 agrees at 9 bases. The CDR3 is 15 residues long. V lost 6 bases to trimming and J lost 2 bases; unmatched junction nucleotides: 5. Per germline, CDR1 MNHEY and CDR2 SVGAGI. The CDR3 DNA reads as TGTGCCAGCAGGAGGTGGACAGGGGGCAATCAGCCCCAGCATTTT. Protein product: CASRRWTGGNQPQHF.

This rearrangement joins TRBV28 to TRBJ2-7, with 12 bases lining up with TRBD2. Per germline, CDR1 MDHEN and CDR2 SYDVKM. The length of the CDR3 is 15 residues. The V and J ends lost 2 bases and 7 bases, in that order; junction bases with no gene match: 6. The CDR3 DNA follows: TGTGCCAGCAGTTTACGGCCTAGCGGGAGGGCGGAGCAGTACTTC. Amino acids: CASSLRPSGRAEQYF. The complete variable domain, with remaining parts taken from reference TRBV28 and TRBJ2-7, reads DVKVTQSSRYLVKRTGEKVFLECVQDMDHENMFWYRQDPGLGLRLIYFSYDVKMKEKGDIPEGYSVSREKKERFSLILESASTNQTSMYLCASSLRPSGRAEQYFGPGTRLTVT.

This clone was picked up a small number of times. This chain connects TRBV27 to TRBJ1-2, with D uncertain. V was shortened by 2 bases and J by 4 bases, with 8 bases between the two germline ends. The V gene's germline CDR1 is MNHEY and CDR2 SMNVEV (reference sequence). CDR3 length: 13 amino acids. CDR3 in amino acids: CASSLEGSYGYTF. The CDR3 nucleotides read TGTGCCAGCAGTTTAGAGGGAAGCTATGGCTACACCTTC.

This clone turned up a few times. The genes are TRBV29-1 and TRBJ2-5; 13 bases agree with TRBD2. Judging by the DNA end, TRBJ2-7 fits better; the J call may be wrong. Germline lookup yields CDR1 SQVTM and CDR2 ANQGSEA. CDR3 length: 14 residues. CDR3 DNA sequence: TGCAGCGTCGCACTAGCGGGAGGGAGCTACGAGCAGTACTTC. Its protein is CSVALAGGSYEQYF.

This clone was picked up a small number of times. Other DNA sequences in the sample encode the same CDR3. V and J are TRBV10-3 and TRBJ2-7; 10 bases agree with TRBD1. Germline V gene lookup returns CDR1 ENHRY and CDR2 SYGVKD. Germline trimming cut 3 bases from V and 4 bases from J; bases unmatched to any gene: 3. This CDR3 spans 14 amino acids. The DNA of the CDR3 is TGTGCCATCAGTGAAAGACAGGGGGCTTACGAGCAGTACTTC. Translating gives CAISERQGAYEQYF.

The table lists this clone with a few counts. The gene calls are TRBV18 and TRBJ2-7; no reliable D call. This CDR3 contains 13 residues. Trimming shortened V by 3 bases and J by 3 bases, and 9 bases separated the two germline ends. In germline, CDR1 is KGHSH, CDR2 LQKENI. CDR3 sequence: CASSPAQNYEQYF. CDR3 nucleotides: TGTGCCAGCTCACCGGCACAGAACTACGAGCAGTACTTC. Variable domain in full (rest from reference TRBV18 and TRBJ2-7): NAGVMQNPRHLVRRRGQEARLRCSPMKGHSHVYWYRQLPEEGLKFMVYLQKENIIDESGMPKERFSAEFPKEGPSILRIQQVVRGDSAAYFCASSPAQNYEQYFGPGTRLTVT.

V and J are TRBV2 and TRBJ1-1, with D possibly matching TRBD1 (6 bases). The V end lost 7 bases, the J end lost 10 bases, and 19 bases lay between the germline ends. CDR1 is SNHLY, CDR2 FYNNEI, per germline. This CDR3 contains 13 residues. The CDR3 DNA reads TGTGCCAGCACAACCGACAGGTCGAATCTAGCTTTCTTT. Protein sequence: CASTTDRSNLAFF. The whole variable domain, filled in from reference TRBV2 and TRBJ1-1, reads EPEVTQTPSHQVTQMGQEVILRCVPISNHLYFYWYRQILGQKVEFLVSFYNNEISEKSEIFDDQFSVERPDGSNFTLKIRSTKLEDSAMYFCASTTDRSNLAFFGQGTRLTVV.

The chain joins TRBV18 to TRBJ2-3; 7 bases are shared with TRBD2. The germline gives CDR1 KGHSH, CDR2 LQKENI. Trimming took 4 bases from V and 0 from J; bases not matched to a gene: 7. This CDR3 comprises 16 residues. This CDR3 is CASSLQLASSTDTQYF. CDR3 bases: TGTGCCAGCTCACTGCAACTAGCGTCTAGCACAGATACGCAGTATTTT.

This clone was seen just once. V and J are TRBV5-1 and TRBJ2-3; TRBD2 matches 9 bases. Trimming at V came to 6 bases and at J to 4 bases, leaving 6 bases not matched to a gene. Germline V lookup: CDR1 SGHRS, CDR2 YFSETQ. The CDR3 covers 14 residues. The CDR3 DNA follows: TGCGCCAGCAATGCGGGAGGGAGGCCAGATACGCAGTATTTT. It yields the protein CASNAGGRPDTQYF.

This clone was counted a few times. CDR3 protein: CSVGILAIFTDTQYF. The CDR3 nucleotides read TGCAGCGTTGGTATACTAGCTATTTTCACAGATACGCAGTATTTT. The chain joins TRBV29-1 to TRBJ2-3, with D perhaps matching TRBD2 (6 bases). CDR1 SQVTM and CDR2 ANQGSEA come from the germline V gene. The V end was cut by 4 bases, the J end by 2 bases, with 16 bases between. The length of the CDR3 is 15 residues.

The chain carries TRBV5-1 and TRBJ2-3; 14 bases match TRBD2. Per germline, CDR1 SGHRS and CDR2 YFSETQ. J lost 5 bases, V lost 4 bases, and 6 bases had no gene match. The CDR3 totals 16 residues. CDR3 bases: TGCGCCAGCAGCACGGGACTAGCGGGAGCGGTAGATACGCAGTATTTT. This gives the protein CASSTGLAGAVDTQYF.

The chain combines TRBV7-2 with TRBJ2-7, with TRBD2 identical over 7 bases. Looked up from germline, CDR1 is SGHTA and CDR2 is FQGNSA. J was trimmed by 3 bases and V by 5 bases; bases with no gene match: 13. This CDR3 comprises 16 residues. The CDR3 DNA follows: TGTGCCAGCAGCCAGGCGGGGGTCGCTGAGATCTACGAGCAGTACTTC. As protein: CASSQAGVAEIYEQYF.

This clone was detected ten times or more. The chain recombines TRBV23-1 with TRBJ2-1; D not resolved. TRBV23-1 belongs to the ORF category, with a function that is uncertain. The V end lost 0 bases, the J end lost 0 bases, and 9 bases lay between the germline ends. The CDR3 sequence is 16 residues long. This CDR3 reads CASSQSPVNSYNEQFF. In DNA form, the CDR3 reads TGCGCCAGCAGTCAATCCCCAGTAAACTCCTACAATGAGCAGTTCTTC.

A note on this clone: This sample also contains other DNA sequences that code for the same CDR3. V is TRBV9 and J is TRBJ2-3, with a weak D call TRBD2 (6 bases). Trimming stripped 0 bases from V and 1 base from J, with 9 bases between. The CDR3 has 15 residues. Germline assignment: CDR1 SGDLS and CDR2 YYNGEE. CDR3 region: CASSVVAGRTDTQYF. CDR3 in DNA: TGTGCCAGCAGCGTAGTCGCGGGACGCACAGATACGCAGTATTTT.

The J gene is TRBJ2-7, the V gene TRBV6-1; D is perhaps TRBD1 (6 bases). V was cut by 5 bases and J by 4 bases, with 9 bases left in between. Looked up from germline, CDR1 is MNHNS and CDR2 is SASEGT. The CDR3 spans 12 residues. The CDR3 DNA sequence: TGTGCCAGCAGTACTACAGGGTACGAGCAGTACTTC. Its protein is CASSTTGYEQYF.

The chain is built from TRBV19 and TRBJ2-1; 7 positions agree with TRBD1. CDR3 length equals 16 residues. The germline gives CDR1 LNHDA, CDR2 SQIVND (reference sequence). Unmatched junction bases numbered 8, after V lost 6 bases and J lost 0 bases. The CDR3 spells CASRYRGPSSYNEQFF. Here the CDR3 DNA reads TGTGCCAGTAGGTACAGGGGTCCGAGCTCCTACAATGAGCAGTTCTTC.

This clone has only a few counts. This sequence joins TRBV27 and TRBJ1-2; perhaps TRBD1 as D (5 bases). Trimming took 2 bases from V and 4 from J, leaving 14 bases between them. Per germline, CDR1 MNHEY and CDR2 SMNVEV (reference sequence). The CDR3 runs 15 residues. CDR3 nucleotide sequence: TGTGCCAGCAGTTTAGGACACTCTTTCGGCTATGGCTACACCTTC. It specifies CASSLGHSFGYGYTF.

The genes are TRBV7-8 and TRBJ2-1; a possible D gene is TRBD2 (5 bases). Trimming removed 1 base at V and 12 bases at J, with 13 bases between. The germline V gene encodes CDR1 SGHVS and CDR2 FQNEAQ. The CDR3 loop spans 13 amino acids. CDR3 DNA: TGTGCCAGCAGCTTAGTTATTAGAGGGCCGCAGTTCTTC. Protein product: CASSLVIRGPQFF.